This T cell receptor beta chain was observed in a study of T cells after yellow fever vaccination. The study, taken as a whole, reports: Compared with primary, the secondary response was weaker and peaked at day 5, not 15.

Trimming shortened V by 10 bases and J by 6 bases, and 14 bases separated the two germline ends. This CDR3 spans 12 amino acids. This clonotype appeared many times. Its cognate antigen is unknown. TCRdb re-called the 5' RACE reads through MiXCR, storing one row per CDR3 protein. The sample holds approximately 250,000 distinct CDR3 sequences, approximately 5.2% seen once. This clonotype originated in a man younger than 35 who received the YFV17D yellow fever vaccine. The chain couples TRBV23-1 to TRBJ2-3; D perhaps matches TRBD1 (5 bases). TRBV23-1 is recorded as an ORF, its role being uncertain. The sample consisted of CD4+ T cells sorted from PBMCs, taken on the day of the yellow fever booster vaccination. CDR3 amino acids: CAKGAEVDTQYF. The CDR3 DNA reads TGCGCCAAAGGGGCCGAGGTGGATACGCAGTATTTT.